A selection of T cell receptor beta chains follows, all from one sample in a study of T cell responses to AZD1222 COVID-19 vaccine. Generated by immunoSEQ multiplex PCR, the TCRdb table keeps only in-frame clones and is missing some. The sample contains about 140,000 clones, around 90% of which appear only once. Sequenced material: peripheral blood, taken on day 0 of AZD1222 vaccination. These receptors all stem from an adult in good health. Each CDR3 is given with its conserved first and last residue. Fields, in order: J gene, clone size, D gene, V gene, CDR3 DNA, CDR3 protein. The D gene is left open where the match is weak. Only part of the rows carry a size: once, few, many, or a class if the clone is expanded.

>TRBJ1-4|-|-|TRBV18
TGTGCCAGCTCACCCCGGGCAGGTGGTGAAAAACTGTTTTTT
CASSPRAGGEKLFF
>TRBJ1-1|once|-|TRBV4-2
TGTGCCAGCAGCCCTCGTGGGGACACGAACACTGAAGCTTTCTTT
CASSPRGDTNTEAFF
>TRBJ2-7|few|-|TRBV5-3
TGTGCCAGAAGCTCCTTCTACGAGCAGTACTTC
CARSSFYEQYF
>TRBJ2-2|-|TRBD1|TRBV19
TGTGCCAGTGACAGGGGAACCGGGGAGCTGTTTTTT
CASDRGTGELFF
>TRBJ2-7|-|-|TRBV6-5
TGTGCCAGCCTCGGAAGACTCTACGAGCAGTACTTC
CASLGRLYEQYF
>TRBJ2-3|-|TRBD2|TRBV5-1
TGCGCCAGCAGCTTGACCCCCCTGGGCGGGAGTGGTACGCAGTATTTT
CASSLTPLGGSGTQYF
>TRBJ2-2|-|-|TRBV5-1
TGCGCCAGCAGCCCGGACATCACCGGGGAGCTGTTTTTT
CASSPDITGELFF
>TRBJ1-6|-|-|TRBV27
TGTGCCAGCAGCCCGACGGGTTATAATTCACCCCTCCACTTT
CASSPTGYNSPLHF
>TRBJ2-1|few|TRBD2|TRBV6-4
TGTGCCAGCAGTTCACTAGCGGGAGTCCACAATGAGCAGTTCTTC
CASSSLAGVHNEQFF
>TRBJ2-1|-|TRBD2|TRBV7-2
TGTGCCAGCAGCTTAGTCGGTAGCGGGTTATCCTACAATGAGCAGTTCTTC
CASSLVGSGLSYNEQFF
>TRBJ1-2|-|-|TRBV5-1
TGCGCCAGCAGCTTGGGGACAAGATTCTATGGCTACACCTTC
CASSLGTRFYGYTF
>TRBJ2-5|-|TRBD2|TRBV7-9
TGTGCCAGCAGCTCGGGACTAGTTCACAAAGAGACCCAGTACTTC
CASSSGLVHKETQYF
>TRBJ2-5|-|TRBD1|TRBV7-9
TGTGCCAGCAGCTTAGCGGGTAGACAGGGGCGGTCGATACACGAGACCCAGTACTTC
CASSLAGRQGRSIHETQYF
>TRBJ2-3|-|-|TRBV21-1
TGTGCCAGCAGCAATGGAGTGGGACAGGGGCGCACAGATACGCAGTATTTT
CASSNGVGQGRTDTQYF
>TRBJ2-7|-|TRBD2|TRBV9
TGTGCCAGCAGCGTAGGTTCTAGCGGGAGACCCAACGAGCAGTACTTC
CASSVGSSGRPNEQYF
>TRBJ2-1|once|TRBD2|TRBV10-3
TGTGCCATCAGTAGCGGGATAAGCGATGAGCAGTTCTTC
CAISSGISDEQFF
>TRBJ2-4|-|-|TRBV6-6
TGTGCCAGCAGTGAGGGAGGTCTAGCCAAAAACATTCAGTACTTC
CASSEGGLAKNIQYF
>TRBJ1-2|-|-|TRBV6-6
TGTGCCAGCAGTTACCCCCAGGACCGCTCCTATGGCTACACCTTC
CASSYPQDRSYGYTF
>TRBJ2-7|-|TRBD2|TRBV7-2
TGTGCCAGCAGCTTAGGGCGGGAGGTGGGCGAGCAGTACTTC
CASSLGREVGEQYF
>TRBJ1-4|-|-|TRBV9
TGTGCCAGCAGCGACGGAGTCAGAGATGAAAAACTGTTTTTT
CASSDGVRDEKLFF
>TRBJ1-4|-|-|TRBV30
TGTGCCTGGAGTGTACTTTCGGGGGCAGGAGGTGAAAAACTGTTTTTT
CAWSVLSGAGGEKLFF
>TRBJ2-1|-|TRBD1|TRBV24-1
TGTGCCACCAGTGATCTCGGGACAGACCCCAGCAATGAGCAGTTCTTC
CATSDLGTDPSNEQFF
>TRBJ2-7|few|-|TRBV14
TGTGCCAGCAGCCAAGATATAGTTTCCTACGAGCAGTACTTC
CASSQDIVSYEQYF
>TRBJ2-7|few|TRBD2|TRBV7-9
TGTGCCAGCAGCTTGGCGGGAGCCGGAGACGAGCAGTACTTC
CASSLAGAGDEQYF
>TRBJ1-3|-|-|TRBV6-5
TGTGCCAGCAGTTATACGGCCTCCTCCTCTGGAAACACCATATATTTT
CASSYTASSSGNTIYF
>TRBJ1-4|-|-|TRBV7-6
TGTGCCAGCAGCTTAGGACTAATCGGGACTGATGAAAAACTGTTTTTT
CASSLGLIGTDEKLFF
>TRBJ2-1|-|TRBD2|TRBV11-2
TGTGCCAGCAGCTTAACTAGCGGGGCCCCTCTGGCGGAGTTCTTC
CASSLTSGAPLAEFF
>TRBJ1-1|-|-|TRBV30
TGTGCCTGGGGTGGAGGGGGGAGGGTTCGGAACACTGAAGCTTTCTTT
CAWGGGGRVRNTEAFF
>TRBJ1-6|-|-|TRBV28
TGTGCCAGCAGTTTGACAAATTCACCCCTCCACTTT
CASSLTNSPLHF
>TRBJ2-2|-|-|TRBV4-1
TGCGCCAGCAGCACCCCGGACAGGAACACCGGGGAGCTGTTTTTT
CASSTPDRNTGELFF
>TRBJ2-1|-|-|TRBV7-3
TGTGCCAGCAGCTTAAATTCCAGGAGTCCCTACAATGAGCAGTTCTTC
CASSLNSRSPYNEQFF
>TRBJ2-5|-|TRBD1|TRBV4-3
TGCGCCAGCAGCCAAGAAGGGGCGGACAGGGAGACCCAGTACTTC
CASSQEGADRETQYF
>TRBJ1-1|once|-|TRBV24-1
TGTGCCACCAGTGATAGGGGTAACCGTGAAGCTTTCTTT
CATSDRGNREAFF
>TRBJ1-5|once|-|TRBV2
TGTGCCATCACCGATTATAGCAATCAGCCCCAGCATTTT
CAITDYSNQPQHF
>TRBJ1-5|-|TRBD1|TRBV28
TGTGCCAGTCGAGAACCACAGGGGGCTTATCAGCCCCAGCATTTT
CASREPQGAYQPQHF
>TRBJ1-2|-|-|TRBV2
TGTGCCAGCAGTGAGGAGGGGGATGGCTACACCTTC
CASSEEGDGYTF
>TRBJ1-1|-|-|TRBV5-1
TGCGCCAGCAGCTTGACAGGGATGAACACTGAAGCTTTCTTT
CASSLTGMNTEAFF
>TRBJ1-4|-|-|TRBV9
TGTGCCAGCAGCGCTACAGGACAGTTGAGGGAAAAACTGTTTTTT
CASSATGQLREKLFF
>TRBJ2-7|-|-|TRBV11-2
TGTGCCAGCAGCTCTGGGATACCTAATACTTACGAGCAGTACTTC
CASSSGIPNTYEQYF
>TRBJ1-1|-|-|TRBV6-5
TGTGCCAGCAGGGGGACTGAAGCTTTCTTT
CASRGTEAFF
>TRBJ2-1|-|TRBD2|TRBV7-2
TGTGCCAGCAGCATTAGCGGGAGAGTTCACAATGAGCAGTTCTTC
CASSISGRVHNEQFF